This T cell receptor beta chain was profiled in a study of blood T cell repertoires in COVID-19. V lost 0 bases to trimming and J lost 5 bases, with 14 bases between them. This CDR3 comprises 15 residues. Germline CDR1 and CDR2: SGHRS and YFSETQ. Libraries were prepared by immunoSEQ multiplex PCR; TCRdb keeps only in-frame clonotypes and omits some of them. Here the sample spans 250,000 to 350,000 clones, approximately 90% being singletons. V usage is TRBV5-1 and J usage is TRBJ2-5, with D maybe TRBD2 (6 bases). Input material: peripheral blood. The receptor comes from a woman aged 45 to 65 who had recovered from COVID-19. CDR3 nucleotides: TGCGCCAGCAGCTTGGAGGAGGGCTTGTGGGAGACCCAGTACTTC. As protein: CASSLEEGLWETQYF. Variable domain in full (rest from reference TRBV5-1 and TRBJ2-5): KAGVTQTPRYLIKTRGQQVTLSCSPISGHRSVSWYQQTPGQGLQFLFEYFSETQRNKGNFPGRFSGRQFSNSRSEMNVSTLELGDSALYLCASSLEEGLWETQYFGPGTRLLVL.